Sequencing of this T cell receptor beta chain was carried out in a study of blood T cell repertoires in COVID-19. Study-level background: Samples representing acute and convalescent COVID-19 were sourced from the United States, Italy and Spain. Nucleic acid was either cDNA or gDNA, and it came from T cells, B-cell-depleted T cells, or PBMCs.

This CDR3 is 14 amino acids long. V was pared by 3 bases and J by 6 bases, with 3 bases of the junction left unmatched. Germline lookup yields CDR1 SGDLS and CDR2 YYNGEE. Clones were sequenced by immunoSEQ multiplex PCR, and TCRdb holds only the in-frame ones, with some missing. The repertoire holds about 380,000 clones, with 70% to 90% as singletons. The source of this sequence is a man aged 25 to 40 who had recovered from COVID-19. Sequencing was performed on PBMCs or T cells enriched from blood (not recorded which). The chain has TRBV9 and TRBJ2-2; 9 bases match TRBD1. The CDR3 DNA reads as TGTGCCAGCAGCGCGACAGGGGGGCCCGGGGAGCTGTTTTTT. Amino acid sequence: CASSATGGPGELFF.